The subject of this entry is one T cell receptor (beta chain). TCRdb's table, derived via immunoSEQ multiplex PCR, lists solely in-frame clones and lacks some. Altogether approximately 760,000 clones are present, 70% to 90% being singletons, with the ten largest covering approximately 0.01%. V shed 3 bases, J shed 4 bases, and the junction held 8 bases outside the gene matches. Germline V lookup: CDR1 MNHNS, CDR2 SASEGT. The CDR3 is made up of 17 amino acids. The sample is drawn from a study of shared T cell receptors in the human thymus. The same specimen was also included in a second study, on human thymus T cells. This second report adds: Finnish infants who were healthy and having corrective surgery for congenital heart defects made up the donors. Thymic samples were excised during corrective heart operations. Gene usage (both V and J) appeared biased in thymic and blood repertoires.

The receptor was derived from a girl in the first two years of life with a congenital heart defect. The J gene is TRBJ2-7, the V gene TRBV6-1, with TRBD2 identical over 14 bases. Material: thymocytes. The CDR3 DNA reads TGTGCCAGCAGTGACCTCTGGACTAGCGGGGGGTTATACGAGCAGTACTTC. Translating gives CASSDLWTSGGLYEQYF.